A single sample is the source of the 28 T cell receptor beta chains below, sequenced in a study of a mutant IDH1 vaccine in newly diagnosed glioma. Time point meaning: baseline, week 1 (first vaccination visit). Specified treatment: pre-vaccination baseline after standard-of-care therapy. Assay used: immunoSEQ multiplex PCR; TCRdb lists only in-frame clones, some missing. The sample lists about 38,000 clones; 80% to 95% were seen once. Sample: PBMCs, taken from a glioma patient treated with radiotherapy, temozolomide or both. The receptors were gathered from a man aged 18 to 30 with glioma.

This chain links TRBV5-4 with TRBJ2-1; TRBD2 aligns across 15 bases. There are 18 residues in the CDR3. Germline CDR1 is SGHNT and CDR2 is YYREEE (reference sequence). J was trimmed by 6 bases and V by 3 bases; bases with no gene match: 10. The CDR3 region has the DNA TGTGCCAGCAGCTCGGGACTAGCGGGAGGTATACGGTCCAATGAGCAGTTCTTC. Translation: CASSSGLAGGIRSNEQFF.

The chain recombines TRBV6-5 with TRBJ1-2, with D possibly TRBD1 on 6 matching bases. From germline, CDR1 is MNHEY and CDR2 SVGAGI. Trimming cost V 5 bases and J 2 bases, with 9 bases left between them. The CDR3 covers 13 residues. The CDR3 coding sequence is TGTGCCAGCAGTAACAGGGAGAACTATGGCTACACCTTC. Translated: CASSNRENYGYTF.

The chain carries TRBV7-8 and TRBJ1-1; no definite D call. Germline assignment: CDR1 SGHVS and CDR2 FQNEAQ. The V end was cut by 0 bases, the J end by 11 bases, with 13 bases between. The CDR3 covers 13 residues. CDR3 nucleotide sequence: TGTGCCAGCAGCTTAGCGCTCCCCCGAGAGGCTTTCTTT. Protein sequence: CASSLALPREAFF.

This clone has a single count. The chain joins TRBV5-4 to TRBJ1-2, with no clear D. In germline, CDR1 is SGHNT, CDR2 YYREEE (reference sequence). CDR3 length equals 14 residues. V lost 0 bases and J lost 3, with 9 bases in between. Here the CDR3 reads CASSLGGRDYGYTF. The DNA for the CDR3 is TGTGCCAGCAGCTTGGGAGGAAGGGACTATGGCTACACCTTC.

The V call is TRBV21-1, the J call TRBJ2-1. TRBV21-1 is a known pseudogene. This CDR3 has 14 residues. CDR3 coding DNA: TGTGCCAGCAGCCCAGACCCGGACCACAATGAGCAGTTCTTC. This sequence encodes CASSPDPDHNEQFF.

J is TRBJ1-2 and V is TRBV4-1; the D is unclear. The length of the CDR3 is 15 residues. From germline, CDR1 is MGHRA and CDR2 YSYEKL. V was clipped by 4 bases and J by 1 base, with 13 bases between them. CDR3 sequence (DNA): TGCGCCAGCAGCCCTACCCCGGGAATTAACTATGGCTACACCTTC. Its translation is CASSPTPGINYGYTF.

The V and J genes are TRBV5-4 and TRBJ2-3; possibly TRBD1 or TRBD2 for D (5 bases each). CDR1 and CDR2 (germline): SGHNT, YYREEE (reference sequence). The CDR3 is 14 amino acids. Trimming took 4 bases from V and 6 from J, leaving 15 bases between them. The CDR3 loop is CASSPGTDKDTQYF. In DNA, the CDR3 is TGTGCCAGCAGCCCCGGGACCGACAAGGATACGCAGTATTTT.

The genes are TRBV7-9 and TRBJ1-3; a possible D gene is TRBD1 (5 bases). Germline CDR1 is SEHNR and CDR2 is FQNEAQ (reference sequence). The CDR3 is made up of 9 amino acids. Trimming cost V 8 bases and J 9 bases, with 5 bases left between them. CDR3 residues: CASGATIYF. The CDR3 DNA is TGTGCCAGCGGGGCCACCATATATTTT.

This chain links TRBV29-1 with TRBJ1-3, with a possible D match to TRBD1 (5 bases). The germline gives CDR1 SQVTM, CDR2 ANQGSEA. There are 13 residues in the CDR3. V was cut by 4 bases and J by 6 bases, with 13 bases left in between. The CDR3 sequence is CSVVRGGENTIYF. The CDR3 coding sequence is TGCAGCGTTGTTCGGGGCGGGGAAAACACCATATATTTT.

The J gene is TRBJ2-7, the V gene TRBV6-1; a possible D gene is TRBD2 (5 bases). Germline CDR1 is MNHNS and CDR2 is SASEGT. The length of the CDR3 is 15 residues. V gave up 6 bases and J gave up 2 bases, with 17 bases separating them. CDR3 nucleotides: TGTGCCAGCAGCGGCGGAGGCCTCTCGGCCTACGAGCAGTACTTC. Translated, it gives CASSGGGLSAYEQYF.

The V and J genes are TRBV5-1 and TRBJ1-3, with TRBD1 matching 7 bases. This CDR3 comprises 14 residues. Germline V gene lookup returns CDR1 SGHRS and CDR2 YFSETQ. The V segment lost 4 bases and the J segment 4 bases; nucleotides outside the gene matches: 5. CDR3 loop: CASSETGPGNTIYF. The CDR3 DNA reads TGCGCCAGCAGCGAGACAGGGCCCGGAAACACCATATATTTT.

The CDR3 protein is CASSKGHSSYEQYF. For the CDR3, the DNA is TGCGCCAGCAGCAAGGGACACAGCTCCTACGAGCAGTACTTC. V and J are TRBV5-1 and TRBJ2-7; possibly TRBD1 for D (6 bases). The V end lost 4 bases, the J end lost 0 bases, and 11 bases lay between the germline ends. CDR3 length equals 14 residues. CDR1 is SGHRS, CDR2 YFSETQ, per germline.

The genes are TRBV6-6 and TRBJ1-1; D is undetermined. The V end was cut by 2 bases, the J end by 5 bases, with 6 bases between. CDR3 length equals 12 residues. In germline, CDR1 is MNHNY, CDR2 SVGAGI (reference sequence). The CDR3 coding sequence is TGTGCCAGCAGTTACGTGGAAACTGAAGCTTTCTTT. Translating gives CASSYVETEAFF.

This sequence joins TRBV7-2 and TRBJ2-3, with D hard to call. The germline CDR1 and CDR2 sequences are SGHTA and FQGNSA. V dropped 5 bases and J dropped 0 bases, with 12 bases sitting between them. This CDR3 has 15 residues. DNA of the CDR3: TGTGCCAGCAGCCCCCAGGTGGCTAGCACAGATACGCAGTATTTT. It specifies CASSPQVASTDTQYF.

In its sample, this clone was seen once. V gene TRBV4-3 combines with J gene TRBJ2-1, with unresolved D. Deletions cut 0 bases from V and 2 bases from J, with 11 bases between. This CDR3 region has 16 residues. CDR1 and CDR2 (germline): LGHNA, YSLEER. This CDR3 reads CASSQELSGPYNEQFF. CDR3 DNA sequence: TGCGCCAGCAGCCAAGAACTGTCCGGGCCCTACAATGAGCAGTTCTTC.

This sequence joins TRBV29-1 and TRBJ2-5; 9 bases agree with TRBD2. The ends lost 3 bases at V and 5 bases at J; junction bases unmatched: 7. This CDR3 has 14 residues. Per the germline V gene, CDR1 is SQVTM and CDR2 is ANQGSEA. The CDR3 spells CSVDEGLAYETQYF. DNA for the CDR3: TGCAGCGTTGACGAGGGACTAGCTTACGAGACCCAGTACTTC.

The rearrangement links TRBV6-5 to TRBJ2-5, with D possibly being TRBD2 (6 bases). The CDR3 totals 15 residues. Trimming shortened V by 5 bases and J by 0 bases, and 13 bases separated the two germline ends. CDR1 is MNHEY, CDR2 SVGAGI, per germline. The CDR3 DNA is TGTGCCAGCAGTCCAAGCGGGCTCTACCAAGAGACCCAGTACTTC. It is translated as CASSPSGLYQETQYF.

This sequence joins TRBV19 and TRBJ2-7, with TRBD1 matching over 9 bases. Germline values: CDR1 LNHDA, CDR2 SQIVND (reference sequence). V dropped 8 bases and J dropped 5; count of bases not matched to a gene: 10. This CDR3 has 14 residues. The chain's CDR3 is CASGTGTGHDEQYF. CDR3 DNA: TGTGCCAGTGGGACCGGGACAGGGCATGACGAGCAGTACTTC. Full variable domain (remainder filled in from reference TRBV19 and TRBJ2-7): DGGITQSPKYLFRKEGQNVTLSCEQNLNHDAMYWYRQDPGQGLRLIYYSQIVNDFQKGDIAEGYSVSREKKESFPLTVTSAQKNPTAFYLCASGTGTGHDEQYFGPGTRLTVT.

The V call is TRBV6-6, the J call TRBJ1-1; D is uncertain. The CDR3 length is 11 residues. V was pared by 5 bases and J by 7 bases, with 8 bases between. Looked up from germline, CDR1 is MNHNY and CDR2 is SVGAGI (reference sequence). The CDR3 spells CASSSWNEAFF. CDR3 nucleotide sequence: TGTGCCAGCAGTAGTTGGAATGAAGCTTTCTTT.

The chain's CDR3 is CSVEDSQLGQGYTF. CDR3 DNA: TGCAGCGTTGAAGATAGTCAGCTTGGACAGGGCTACACCTTC. This chain links TRBV29-1 with TRBJ1-2; a possible D gene is TRBD1 (6 bases). Germline CDR1 is SQVTM and CDR2 is ANQGSEA. The CDR3 is made up of 14 amino acids. V shed 0 bases and J shed 8 bases, with 16 bases lying between them.

The chain links TRBV9 to TRBJ2-3; 9 bases are shared with TRBD1. The CDR3 is 14 residues long. V lost 6 bases to trimming and J lost 4 bases; unmatched junction nucleotides: 6. CDR1 and CDR2 (germline): SGDLS, YYNGEE. CDR3: CASNRDRESDTQYF. As DNA, the CDR3 is TGTGCCAGCAATCGGGACAGGGAATCAGATACGCAGTATTTT.

V is TRBV27 and J is TRBJ1-1; TRBD1 agrees at 7 bases. Germline assignment: CDR1 MNHEY and CDR2 SMNVEV (reference sequence). V shed 2 bases, J shed 3 bases, and the junction held 6 bases outside the gene matches. This CDR3 is 15 amino acids long. The CDR3 spells CASSLPDRVDTEAFF. The CDR3 nucleotides read TGTGCCAGCAGTTTACCCGACAGGGTGGACACTGAAGCTTTCTTT.

The chain's CDR3 is CASKQLGSNQPQHF. In DNA, the CDR3 is TGTGCCAGCAAACAGTTGGGGAGCAATCAGCCCCAGCATTTT. The V and J genes are TRBV2 and TRBJ1-5; D is uncertain. This CDR3 region has 14 residues. The V and J ends lost 7 bases and 1 base respectively, with 11 bases between them. Per germline, CDR1 SNHLY and CDR2 FYNNEI.

The rearrangement uses TRBV9 and TRBJ2-5, with 8 bases identical to TRBD1. This CDR3 spans 16 amino acids. Germline trimming cut 4 bases from V and 5 bases from J; bases unmatched to any gene: 13. Germline V lookup: CDR1 SGDLS, CDR2 YYNGEE. This chain's CDR3 is CASSPRTGRQWETQYF. CDR3 in DNA: TGTGCCAGCAGCCCCCGGACAGGGCGCCAGTGGGAGACCCAGTACTTC.

The V call is TRBV30, the J call TRBJ1-1, with D hard to call. V lost 1 base, J lost 3 bases, and 6 bases lay in between. The CDR3 has 12 residues. The germline V gene has CDR1 GTSNPN and CDR2 SVGIG (reference sequence). This chain's CDR3 is CAWSDTYTEAFF. CDR3 coding DNA: TGTGCCTGGAGTGACACATACACTGAAGCTTTCTTT.

This clone showed up just once. CDR3 loop: CASSRQGALDNQPQHF. The CDR3 bases are TGTGCCAGCAGCCGTCAGGGGGCGCTGGACAATCAGCCCCAGCATTTT. The genes are TRBV7-2 and TRBJ1-5, with 8 bases identical to TRBD1. CDR3 length: 16 amino acids. V shed 5 bases and J 3 bases; nucleotides not matched to a gene: 9. CDR1 is SGHTA, CDR2 FQGNSA, per germline.

The chain couples TRBV5-4 to TRBJ2-7, with TRBD1 matching 7 bases. J gave up 5 bases and V 4 bases, and 18 bases lay outside the gene matches. Germline V gene sequence: CDR1 SGHNT, CDR2 YYREEE (reference sequence). There are 17 residues in the CDR3. CDR3 DNA: TGTGCCAGCAGCAAAGGGGGACAGTTGTTAGGTGGGAACGAGCAGTACTTC. Protein sequence: CASSKGGQLLGGNEQYF.

J is TRBJ1-2 and V is TRBV9, with a tentative D call TRBD1 (5 bases). The CDR3 contains 13 residues. The V end lost 2 bases, the J end lost 5 bases, and 10 bases lay between the germline ends. CDR1 is SGDLS and CDR2 is YYNGEE in the germline V gene. The chain's CDR3 is CASSVTDLYGYTF. DNA of the CDR3: TGTGCCAGCAGCGTGACAGATCTTTATGGCTACACCTTC.